What follows describes a single T cell receptor beta chain. The antigen remains unidentified. This sample is drawn from a study of T cells in localized non-small cell lung cancer. Per germline, CDR1 MNHNS and CDR2 SASEGT. The CDR3 extends over 14 amino acids. Deletions cut 5 bases from V and 8 bases from J, with 18 bases between. TCRdb's table, derived via immunoSEQ multiplex PCR, lists solely in-frame clones and lacks some. The table lists nearly 25,000 clones, roughly 90% of them singletons. The study's findings and limits: It was uninvolved adjacent lung that showed the highest T cell clonality, exceeding tumor.

The chain links TRBV6-1 to TRBJ1-2, with D perhaps TRBD1 (5 bases). This receptor was taken from a man between 40 and 70 years old with stage III squamous cell lung carcinoma. Specimen: peripheral blood, collected before any cancer treatment. CDR3 in amino acids: CASSLETAPRGYTF. In DNA form, the CDR3 reads TGTGCCAGCAGTCTGGAGACAGCCCCCAGGGGCTACACCTTC.